Listed here are 27 T cell receptor beta chains from one sample, sequenced in a study of blood T cells in healthy people across ages. Combining a sample-barcoded 5' primer with a J-beta primer mix, a second PCR ran for about 6 to 11 cycles. TCRdb recomputed calls from the 5' RACE reads with MiXCR, one row per CDR3 protein. The data contain about 730,000 distinct CDR3 sequences, approximately 43% of them singletons. The material sequenced was blood. The receptors here all came from a woman between 55 and 75 years old in good health.

As concerns this clonotype: At one end, the junction sequence differs from germline, possibly due to a read error. The J gene is TRBJ2-6, the V gene TRBV27; D remains unclear. The CDR3 consists of 14 residues. Germline V gene sequence: CDR1 MNHEY, CDR2 SMNVEV (reference sequence). The CDR3 here is CAGSWSSGANVLTF. CDR3 DNA sequence: TGTGCCGGCAGTTGGTCCTCTGGGGCCAACGTCCTGACTTTC.

This clonotype was recorded many times. The chain employs TRBV5-6 and TRBJ2-3; D might be TRBD1 or TRBD2, each matching 5 bases. The CDR3 is made up of 15 amino acids. Trimming shortened V by 2 bases and J by 5 bases, and 15 bases separated the two germline ends. CDR1 is SGHDT, CDR2 YYEEEE, per germline. DNA of the CDR3: TGTGCCAGCAGCTTCGGGACGGGGAGCGTAGATACGCAGTATTTT. Encoded protein: CASSFGTGSVDTQYF. Based on the CDR3 plus reference TRBV5-6 and TRBJ2-3, the full variable domain is DAGVTQSPTHLIKTRGQQVTLRCSPKSGHDTVSWYQQALGQGPQFIFQYYEEEERQRGNFPDRFSGHQFPNYSSELNVNALLLGDSALYLCASSFGTGSVDTQYFGPGTRLTVL.

The chain couples TRBV6-5 to TRBJ1-1; unclear D gene. The germline V gene has CDR1 MNHEY and CDR2 SVGAGI. CDR3 length: 13 residues. V dropped 4 bases and J dropped 5 bases, with 11 bases sitting between them. The CDR3 DNA is TGTGCCAGCAGTTCTACCATGGGGACTGAAGCTTTCTTT. It specifies CASSSTMGTEAFF.

This clonotype turned up a few times. This chain connects TRBV7-9 to TRBJ2-3, with D tentatively TRBD1 (5 bases). The CDR3 contains 12 residues. In germline, CDR1 is SEHNR, CDR2 FQNEAQ (reference sequence). The V gene lost 7 bases and the J gene lost 5 bases, with 10 bases spanning the gap. This CDR3 reads CASTTRVDTQYF. In nucleotides, the CDR3 is TGTGCCAGCACCACCAGGGTAGATACGCAGTATTTT.

This clonotype was observed many times. The chain couples TRBV20-1 to TRBJ2-1; D unclear. This CDR3 has 11 amino acids. V lost 1 base and J lost 8, with 6 bases in between. Germline V gene sequence: CDR1 DFQATT, CDR2 SNEGSKA (reference sequence). As DNA, the CDR3 is TGCAGTGCTAGAGGCCTGGATGAGCAGTTCTTC. It yields the protein CSARGLDEQFF.

A word on this clonotype: At one end, the junction sequence differs from germline, possibly due to a read error. The gene calls are TRBV7-2 and TRBJ2-3, with a tentative D call TRBD1 (5 bases). This CDR3 has 14 amino acids. The V gene's germline CDR1 is SGHTA and CDR2 FQGNSA. The CDR3 spells CASSLAYSTGTQYF. DNA of the CDR3: TGTGCCAGCAGCTTAGCGTACAGCACAGGTACGCAGTATTTT.

The chain links TRBV7-2 to TRBJ2-1; D not certain. CDR3 length equals 16 residues. Germline V gives CDR1 SGHTA, CDR2 FQGNSA. The V end lost 0 bases, the J end lost 5 bases, and 14 bases lay between the germline ends. This CDR3 is CASSLAWSSGNNEQFF. CDR3 DNA sequence: TGTGCCAGCAGCTTAGCTTGGTCTAGTGGAAACAATGAGCAGTTCTTC. Combining the CDR3 with reference TRBV7-2 and TRBJ2-1 gives the whole variable domain GAGVSQSPSNKVTEKGKDVELRCDPISGHTALYWYRQSLGQGLEFLIYFQGNSAPDKSGLPSDRFSAERTGGSVSTLTIQRTQQEDSAVYLCASSLAWSSGNNEQFFGPGTRLTVL.

On this clonotype itself: One base away lies a much larger clone, so this may be a sequencing read error. The V and J genes are TRBV4-3 and TRBJ2-1; 8 bases agree with TRBD1. The length of the CDR3 is 14 residues. Per the germline V gene, CDR1 is LGHNA and CDR2 is YSLEER. The CDR3 DNA is TGCGCCGGCAGCCCAGGACAGGGAGGCAATGAGCAGTTCTTC. It codes for CAGSPGQGGNEQFF.

The sample holds one count of this clonotype. V gene TRBV7-8 combines with J gene TRBJ2-1, with D possibly being TRBD1 (6 bases). CDR1 and CDR2 (germline): SGHVS, FQNEAQ. This CDR3 region has 15 residues. Trimming pared 4 bases from V and 5 bases from J, leaving 15 bases between. Written as DNA, the CDR3 is TGTGCCAGCAGCTCGGCCACGGACAGAAACAATGAGCAGTTCTTC. Protein sequence: CASSSATDRNNEQFF.

The sample holds a few counts of this clonotype. This chain joins TRBV30 and TRBJ1-2; D unclear. The CDR3 runs to 12 residues. Trimming shortened V by 1 base and J by 8 bases, and 11 bases separated the two germline ends. CDR1 GTSNPN and CDR2 SVGIG come from the germline V gene (reference sequence). CDR3 DNA sequence: TGTGCCTGGAGTGCGGGCCAACCGGGCTACACCTTC. It encodes CAWSAGQPGYTF.

J is TRBJ1-2 and V is TRBV12-3 or TRBV12-4, with 7 bases fitting TRBD1. The junction had 9 bases not matched to a gene; V was cut back by 6 bases and J by 5 bases. This CDR3 is built from 14 residues. The CDR3 nucleotides read TGTGCCAGCAGGAAGACAGGGATCGAATATGGCTACACCTTC. The encoded protein is CASRKTGIEYGYTF.

This clonotype showed up just a few times. V gene TRBV12-3 or TRBV12-4 combines with J gene TRBJ1-1; a possible D gene is TRBD1 (5 bases). Trimming removed 6 bases from V and 3 bases from J, with 14 bases in between. The CDR3 contains 14 residues. The CDR3 is CASRPDDSYTEAFF. The CDR3 DNA sequence: TGTGCCAGCAGGCCGGATGACAGTTACACTGAAGCTTTCTTT.

A few counts support this clonotype. The chain is built from TRBV4-2 and TRBJ2-4; D might be TRBD2 (5 bases). Trimming stripped 4 bases from V and 3 bases from J, with 10 bases between. The V gene's germline CDR1 is LGHNA and CDR2 YNFKEQ. There are 14 residues in the CDR3. CDR3 nucleotides: TGTGCCAGCAGCCCCCGGGGTGTCAAAAACATTCAGTACTTC. Encoded protein: CASSPRGVKNIQYF.

The chain uses TRBV24-1 and TRBJ2-1; no firm D call. V was clipped by 4 bases and J by 10 bases, with 10 bases between them. The CDR3 length is 12 residues. Germline loops: CDR1 KGHDR, CDR2 SFDVKD. CDR3 DNA: TGTGCCACCAGTGAATCCGCTCGGGAGCAGTTCTTC. Its protein is CATSESAREQFF.

CDR3 loop: CASSLPSSGRRGPNEQFF. In DNA, the CDR3 is TGTGCCAGCAGTCTGCCGTCTAGCGGGAGGCGAGGGCCCAATGAGCAGTTCTTC. The chain carries TRBV7-2 and TRBJ2-1; 11 bases are a match to TRBD2. The CDR3 consists of 18 residues. Germline V CDR1 and CDR2: SGHTA, FQGNSA. The V and J ends lost 6 bases and 6 bases, in that order; junction bases with no gene match: 16.

The chain uses TRBV12-3 or TRBV12-4 and TRBJ1-5; 9 bases match TRBD1. The V gene end was trimmed by 5 bases and the J gene end by 2 bases; junction bases not matched to a gene: 7. The CDR3 sequence is 16 residues long. CDR3 sequence reads: CASSQDRGRGNQPQHF. The CDR3, as DNA: TGTGCCAGCAGTCAGGACAGGGGCCGGGGCAATCAGCCCCAGCATTTT.

J is TRBJ1-2 and V is TRBV10-3, with D unresolved. Germline V gene sequence: CDR1 ENHRY, CDR2 SYGVKD. This CDR3 is built from 14 residues. V was cut by 4 bases and J by 0 bases, with 9 bases left in between. The chain's CDR3 is CAISGSTTNYGYTF. The CDR3 bases are TGTGCCATCAGTGGTTCCACAACTAACTATGGCTACACCTTC.

The chain links TRBV15 to TRBJ2-7; D is possibly TRBD1 (6 bases). V was cut by 0 bases and J by 0 bases, with 12 bases left in between. Germline-derived CDR1 and CDR2 are LNHNV and YYDKDF (reference sequence). This CDR3 has 16 amino acids. CDR3 nucleotide sequence: TGTGCCACCAGCAGAGAGACAGGCTTCAGCTCCTACGAGCAGTACTTC. It encodes CATSRETGFSSYEQYF. Filled out from reference TRBV15 and TRBJ2-7, the complete variable domain reads DAMVIQNPRYQVTQFGKPVTLSCSQTLNHNVMYWYQQKSSQAPKLLFHYYDKDFNNEADTPDNFQSRRPNTSFCFLDIRSPGLGDTAMYLCATSRETGFSSYEQYFGPGTRLTVT.

V gene TRBV12-3 or TRBV12-4 combines with J gene TRBJ1-1, with TRBD1 as a possible D gene (5 bases). CDR3 length equals 12 residues. CDR3 amino acids: CATKGKGTEAFF. The CDR3 nucleotides read TGTGCGACAAAGGGGAAGGGCACTGAAGCTTTCTTT.

The rearrangement uses TRBV18 and TRBJ1-1; D is ambiguous. V lost 0 bases to trimming and J lost 3 bases, with 11 bases between them. The CDR3 is 15 amino acids. Germline lookup yields CDR1 KGHSH and CDR2 LQKENI. The CDR3, as DNA: TGTGCCAGCTCACCACCCCGTCAAGAGGACACTGAAGCTTTCTTT. This sequence encodes CASSPPRQEDTEAFF.

The V gene is TRBV20-1, the J gene TRBJ2-7, with D maybe TRBD2 (6 bases). The CDR3 contains 13 residues. V lost 5 bases to trimming and J lost 4 bases, with 15 bases between them. Germline V gene lookup returns CDR1 DFQATT and CDR2 SNEGSKA (reference sequence). The CDR3 sequence: CSAVWRASYEQYF. The CDR3 nucleotides are TGCAGTGCTGTATGGAGGGCTAGTTACGAGCAGTACTTC.

This clonotype appeared a few times. This CDR3 is CSVWGTLIAANVLTF. In DNA, the CDR3 is TGCAGCGTTTGGGGCACGCTTATTGCGGCCAACGTCCTGACTTTC. The genes are TRBV29-1 and TRBJ2-6; the D gene is possibly TRBD1 (5 bases). V shed 5 bases and J shed 6 bases, with 17 bases lying between them. The germline V gene has CDR1 SQVTM and CDR2 ANQGSEA. The CDR3 runs to 15 residues.

This sequence joins TRBV6-4 and TRBJ1-5, with D unclear. The germline V gene encodes CDR1 MRHNA and CDR2 SNTAGT. V gave up 7 bases and J gave up 6 bases, with 19 bases separating them. This CDR3 is 15 amino acids long. The CDR3: CASTPTDRARQPQHF. The CDR3 region has the DNA TGTGCCAGCACTCCTACGGACCGCGCGCGTCAGCCCCAGCATTTT.

This clonotype was seen a handful of times. This chain uses TRBV27 with TRBJ1-1; D is uncertain. The CDR3 extends over 15 amino acids. The germline V gene has CDR1 MNHEY and CDR2 SMNVEV (reference sequence). Trimming took 6 bases from V and 1 from J, leaving 15 bases between them. CDR3 residues: CASRSVGEGNTEAFF. The DNA for the CDR3 is TGTGCCAGCAGATCGGTTGGGGAGGGGAACACTGAAGCTTTCTTT.

The chain has TRBV20-1 and TRBJ1-2; 9 bases match TRBD1. Germline CDR1 reads DFQATT; CDR2 reads SNEGSKA (reference sequence). Trimming removed 0 bases from V and 7 bases from J; junction bases left unmatched: 6. There are 14 residues in the CDR3. The CDR3 here is CSARESQGASGYTF. The CDR3 region has the DNA TGCAGTGCTAGAGAATCACAGGGGGCGAGTGGCTACACCTTC.

This rearrangement joins TRBV28 to TRBJ1-4; weak D call: TRBD1 (6 bases). Germline V gene data show CDR1 as MDHEN and CDR2 as SYDVKM. The CDR3 loop spans 15 amino acids. The V gene lost 5 bases and the J gene lost 8 bases, with 18 bases spanning the gap. This CDR3 reads CASSLGGGGDEKLFF. Written as DNA, the CDR3 is TGTGCCAGCAGTCTCGGTGGAGGGGGTGACGAAAAACTGTTTTTT.

The rearrangement links TRBV13 to TRBJ2-1, with D possibly TRBD1 on 6 matching bases. The CDR3 is 18 residues long. The germline V gene has CDR1 PRHDT and CDR2 FYEKMQ (reference sequence). Trimming shortened V by 5 bases and J by 0 bases, and 20 bases separated the two germline ends. CDR3 protein: CASSPPLKDSYSYNEQFF. In nucleotides, the CDR3 is TGTGCCAGCAGCCCCCCACTAAAGGACAGTTACTCCTACAATGAGCAGTTCTTC.